The entry that follows covers one TCR beta chain sequence. Seattle participants joined during active infection and were tracked over time. The CDR3 consists of 17 residues. V dropped 6 bases and J dropped 2 bases, with 20 bases sitting between them. Germline V gene data show CDR1 as LNHDA and CDR2 as SQIVND (reference sequence). The data derive from a study of blood T cell repertoires in COVID-19. Across the study: Samples representing acute and convalescent COVID-19 were sourced from the United States, Italy and Spain. PBMCs, B-cell-depleted T cells, or T cells were the source of the cDNA or gDNA that made up the material.

The repertoire was sequenced with immunoSEQ multiplex PCR; TCRdb's copy has only in-frame clones and lacks some. The sample holds some 68,000 clones; around 91% are singletons and the top ten take roughly 0.53%. The sample taken for sequencing was peripheral blood. The chain recombines TRBV19 with TRBJ1-5; a possible D gene is TRBD1 (5 bases). The origin of this receptor is a man in his fifties or sixties with COVID-19, enrolled during active disease. Here the CDR3 DNA reads TGTGCCAGTAGCCCCCGAATGGGGGGGTACGGCAATCAGCCCCAGCATTTT. Translation gives CASSPRMGGYGNQPQHF.